Below, 13 T cell receptor beta chains from the same sample are listed, as sequenced in a study of beta chain features in type 1 diabetes. Reverse transcription of all isolated RNA meant that expressed TCRB transcripts were sequenced. Repertoires were generated with immunoSEQ multiplex PCR, while TCRdb's copy carries only in-frame clones and drops some. The table records about 900,000 clones, roughly a sixth of them present only once. Sequenced: naive CD4+ T cells from blood. Source of these receptors: a woman aged 18-30 years in good health.

This clone occurred a few times. This chain links TRBV4-1 with TRBJ2-1; D perhaps matches TRBD2 (6 bases). V was cut by 2 bases and J by 5 bases, with 10 bases left in between. CDR3 length: 14 residues. Germline V CDR1 and CDR2: MGHRA, YSYEKL. The DNA of the CDR3 is TGCGCCAGCAGCCAACCGGGACTCAACAATGAGCAGTTCTTC. It encodes CASSQPGLNNEQFF.

The chain combines TRBV6-5 with TRBJ2-2; no reliable D call. CDR3 length: 12 amino acids. Germline V lookup: CDR1 MNHEY, CDR2 SVGAGI. V dropped 6 bases and J dropped 3 bases, with 5 bases sitting between them. The CDR3 sequence: CASSEYTGELFF. CDR3 DNA: TGTGCCAGCAGCGAATACACCGGGGAGCTGTTTTTT.

The chain has TRBV4-3 and TRBJ2-6, with 9 bases matching TRBD2. Germline V gene sequence: CDR1 LGHNA, CDR2 YSLEER. J gave up 1 base and V 2 bases, and 0 bases lay outside the gene matches. The CDR3 runs to 16 residues. As DNA, the CDR3 is TGCGCCAGCAGCCAACTAGCGGGATCTGGGGCCAACGTCCTGACTTTC. It codes for CASSQLAGSGANVLTF.

With regard to this clone: The sample contains more than one DNA sequence encoding this CDR3. The chain combines TRBV27 with TRBJ2-3; D ambiguous. V lost 6 bases, J lost 1 base, and 8 bases lay in between. The CDR3 runs 13 residues. Looked up from germline, CDR1 is MNHEY and CDR2 is SMNVEV (reference sequence). The CDR3 loop is CASRKTGTDTQYF. CDR3 nucleotides: TGTGCCAGCAGGAAGACTGGCACAGATACGCAGTATTTT.

This clone was observed a handful of times. This sequence joins TRBV10-3 and TRBJ2-2; D call uncertain. Germline V gene sequence: CDR1 ENHRY, CDR2 SYGVKD. V lost 0 bases and J 1 base, leaving 15 bases between the germline ends. The CDR3 spans 18 residues. The CDR3 here is CAISESRSAARNTGELFF. The DNA for the CDR3 is TGTGCCATCAGTGAGTCGAGGTCCGCGGCAAGGAACACCGGGGAGCTGTTTTTT.

This clone was observed a handful of times. The rearrangement uses TRBV5-1 and TRBJ2-1; D is possibly TRBD2 (5 bases). Trimming shortened V by 3 bases and J by 2 bases, and 18 bases separated the two germline ends. Germline lookup yields CDR1 SGHRS and CDR2 YFSETQ. CDR3 length: 17 amino acids. The CDR3 here is CASSSRGSGTTYNEQFF. The CDR3 nucleotides are TGCGCCAGCAGCTCCCGTGGGAGCGGCACTACCTACAATGAGCAGTTCTTC. The variable domain in full, with the rest retrieved from reference TRBV5-1 and TRBJ2-1, is KAGVTQTPRYLIKTRGQQVTLSCSPISGHRSVSWYQQTPGQGLQFLFEYFSETQRNKGNFPGRFSGRQFSNSRSEMNVSTLELGDSALYLCASSSRGSGTTYNEQFFGPGTRLTVL.

This clone has a handful of counts. The chain links TRBV7-2 to TRBJ2-3, with TRBD2 identical over 13 bases. J gave up 6 bases and V 6 bases, and 6 bases lay outside the gene matches. The CDR3 is 15 residues long. From germline, CDR1 is SGHTA and CDR2 FQGNSA. The CDR3 DNA reads TGTGCCAGCAGACCTAGACTAGCGGGAGGTGATACGCAGTATTTT. Translating it yields CASRPRLAGGDTQYF.

This clone has just a few counts. The gene calls are TRBV5-6 and TRBJ2-3; TRBD2 matches at 7 bases. V lost 5 bases, J lost 0 bases, and 3 bases stayed unmatched. Per the germline V gene, CDR1 is SGHDT and CDR2 is YYEEEE. The CDR3 extends over 14 amino acids. The CDR3 DNA is TGTGCCAGCAGGTCGGGGGGAAGCACAGATACGCAGTATTTT. Its translation: CASRSGGSTDTQYF.

This clone was detected only a few times. V gene TRBV10-2 combines with J gene TRBJ2-7, with D perhaps matching TRBD2 (5 bases). Trimming removed 0 bases at V and 0 bases at J, with 12 bases between. Per the germline V gene, CDR1 is WSHSY and CDR2 is SAAADI. This CDR3 contains 16 residues. The CDR3 bases are TGCGCCAGCAGTGAGTCCACTAGGCCCCACTCCTACGAGCAGTACTTC. This translates into CASSESTRPHSYEQYF.

There are a few counts of this clone. The chain is built from TRBV4-3 and TRBJ2-5; D unresolved. The DNA end lines up better with TRBJ2-7; the J call may be wrong. The germline gives CDR1 LGHNA, CDR2 YSLEER. The CDR3 has 15 amino acids. The CDR3 region is CASSQEARPSYEQYF. Written as DNA, the CDR3 is TGCGCCAGCAGCCAAGAGGCAAGGCCCTCCTACGAGCAGTACTTC.

This clone was picked up a small number of times. The rearrangement joins TRBV7-2 to TRBJ2-7, with TRBD1 matching over 7 bases. With V trimmed by 4 bases and J by 7 bases, 10 bases remained unmatched. The CDR3 is made up of 14 amino acids. CDR1 is SGHTA and CDR2 is FQGNSA in the germline V gene. This chain's CDR3 is CASSSGTEPGEQYF. The CDR3 DNA sequence: TGTGCCAGCAGCTCCGGGACAGAACCCGGGGAGCAGTACTTC.

The chain uses TRBV10-3 and TRBJ2-6, with a possible D match to TRBD1 (6 bases). Per the germline V gene, CDR1 is ENHRY and CDR2 is SYGVKD. Trimming removed 2 bases from V and 0 bases from J, with 11 bases in between. The CDR3 contains 17 residues. The CDR3 region has the DNA TGTGCCATCAGTGAGGACAGGCTACACTCTGGGGCCAACGTCCTGACTTTC. It encodes CAISEDRLHSGANVLTF.

A few counts support this clone. The chain couples TRBV11-2 to TRBJ1-5; a possible D gene is TRBD1 (6 bases). Trimming left V 5 bases short and J 0 bases short, with 23 bases between. The CDR3 runs 19 residues. Germline lookup yields CDR1 SGHAT and CDR2 FQNNGV. The CDR3 nucleotides read TGTGCCAGCAGCCGAGAATGGACAGAGGGGACTAATAGCAATCAGCCCCAGCATTTT. Encoded protein: CASSREWTEGTNSNQPQHF.